These 21 T cell receptor beta chains share one sample of origin, sequenced in a study of response to subunit inactivated influenza vaccine. TCRdb recomputed calls from the RT-PCR reads with MiXCR, one row per CDR3 protein. In the table there are roughly 620,000 distinct CDR3 sequences, approximately 10% of which are singletons. The same sample was also studied in work on T cells expressing NK-cell markers. That source reports: UMIs were included in TCR beta cDNA generated by 5'RACE template switching.

The sequencing here drew on PBMCs from blood, taken on the day of vaccination. The receptor source for this set is a man aged 45 to 65 who received an inactivated influenza vaccine.

The chain employs TRBV7-2 and TRBJ2-3; 9 bases fit TRBD2. From germline, CDR1 is SGHTA and CDR2 FQGNSA. CDR3 length: 16 residues. Trimming at V came to 5 bases and at J to 3 bases, leaving 9 bases not matched to a gene. The CDR3: CASSPIAGVRTDTQYF. The DNA for the CDR3 is TGTGCCAGCAGCCCTATAGCGGGAGTGAGGACAGATACGCAGTATTTT.

This clonotype was counted a few times. The chain carries TRBV3-1 and TRBJ2-7, with D perhaps TRBD1 (6 bases). CDR3 size: 17 residues. Trimming took 1 base from V and 3 from J, leaving 19 bases between them. Germline V CDR1 and CDR2: LGHDT, YNNKEL (reference sequence). The CDR3, as DNA: TGTGCCAGCAGCCAAGGCGGATGGACAGAACAGAACTACGAGCAGTACTTC. This encodes CASSQGGWTEQNYEQYF.

This clonotype has only a few counts. This sequence joins TRBV10-3 and TRBJ2-2, with a possible D match to TRBD1 (5 bases). The CDR3 totals 14 residues. V lost 10 bases and J lost 6, with 18 bases in between. Looked up from germline, CDR1 is ENHRY and CDR2 is SYGVKD. The CDR3 is CATRQTPFAGELFF. CDR3 DNA: TGTGCCACCAGACAGACGCCCTTCGCCGGGGAGCTGTTTTTT.

This clonotype was observed many times. This chain links TRBV6-2 or TRBV6-3 with TRBJ2-2; D perhaps matches TRBD2 (6 bases). The CDR3 has 13 amino acids. Trimming pared 2 bases from V and 5 bases from J, leaving 6 bases between. Germline CDR1 is MNHEY and CDR2 is SVGEGT. This chain's CDR3 is CASSYGGTGELFF. In nucleotides, the CDR3 is TGTGCCAGCAGTTACGGGGGGACCGGGGAGCTGTTTTTT.

The sample holds many counts of this clonotype. At one end the junction does not follow the germline gene, possibly because of a read error. In DNA form, the CDR3 reads TGCGCCAGCAGCCAAACCAATCAAAGACTAGATCCGCAGTATTTT. It codes for CASSQTNQRLDPQYF. The J gene is TRBJ2-3, the V gene TRBV4-3; possibly TRBD2 for D (6 bases). This CDR3 contains 15 residues. Germline V gene lookup returns CDR1 LGHNA and CDR2 YSLEER.

This CDR3 is CAWSVHGNYEQYF. DNA of the CDR3: TGTGCCTGGAGTGTACACGGAAATTACGAGCAGTACTTC. The V call is TRBV30, the J call TRBJ2-7; D unresolved. The CDR3 runs to 13 residues. Trimming removed 0 bases from V and 4 bases from J, with 10 bases in between. Germline loops: CDR1 GTSNPN, CDR2 SVGIG (reference sequence).

This clonotype has just a few counts. V gene TRBV6-2 or TRBV6-3 combines with J gene TRBJ2-5, with a weak D call TRBD2 (6 bases). The CDR3 runs 15 residues. With 8 bases removed from V and 1 base from J, the gap between germline ends came to 17 bases. Germline CDR1 and CDR2: MNHEY and SVGEGT. Written as DNA, the CDR3 is TGTGCCAGCCGCTCACCGGGGGTACCCCAAGAGACCCAGTACTTC. Translating gives CASRSPGVPQETQYF.

This clonotype was detected many times. The rearrangement links TRBV4-1 to TRBJ1-5; the D gene is possibly TRBD1 (5 bases). Trimming pared 0 bases from V and 6 bases from J, leaving 12 bases between. The germline gives CDR1 MGHRA, CDR2 YSYEKL. This CDR3 is built from 15 residues. CDR3 protein: CASSQDRRGSQPQHF. The DNA of the CDR3 is TGCGCCAGCAGCCAAGATCGGAGGGGCTCTCAGCCCCAGCATTTT.

The chain couples TRBV29-1 to TRBJ2-2; D may be TRBD1 (6 bases). Germline lookup yields CDR1 SQVTM and CDR2 ANQGSEA. This CDR3 has 14 amino acids. V lost 7 bases and J lost 0, with 12 bases in between. The CDR3 spells CSGRDKTNTGELFF. CDR3 sequence (DNA): TGCAGCGGTCGGGACAAGACGAACACCGGGGAGCTGTTTTTT.

The rearrangement uses TRBV11-2 and TRBJ2-7; D ambiguous. The CDR3 is made up of 14 amino acids. V lost 4 bases, J lost 4 bases, and 14 bases lay in between. Germline CDR1 SGHAT, CDR2 FQNNGV. The CDR3 nucleotides are TGTGCCAGCAGCTGGGTGGGGTTCGAGTACGAGCAGTACTTC. Translated, it gives CASSWVGFEYEQYF.

This clonotype was counted only a few times. The chain uses TRBV12-3 or TRBV12-4 and TRBJ2-2; TRBD1 matches at 8 bases. V lost 7 bases, J lost 0 bases, and 7 bases stayed unmatched. This CDR3 is built from 16 residues. The CDR3 reads CASTRQGTPNTGELFF. The DNA for the CDR3 is TGTGCCAGCACTAGACAGGGGACCCCGAACACCGGGGAGCTGTTTTTT.

V is TRBV20-1 and J is TRBJ2-7, with D unclear. Germline assignment: CDR1 DFQATT and CDR2 SNEGSKA (reference sequence). The CDR3 length is 15 residues. V was trimmed by 5 bases and J by 1 base, leaving 18 bases between them. The CDR3 region has the DNA TGCAGTGCTCCCGAACACGGACGCAATTCCTACGAGCAGTACTTC. Its translation is CSAPEHGRNSYEQYF.

This clonotype was recorded a few times. The chain uses TRBV19 and TRBJ2-1, with TRBD2 as a possible D gene (5 bases). Trimming stripped 6 bases from V and 7 bases from J, with 19 bases between. The length of the CDR3 is 15 residues. Germline CDR1 reads LNHDA; CDR2 reads SQIVND (reference sequence). Written as DNA, the CDR3 is TGTGCCAGTAGCTATAGTAACGGCGGGTTGAATGAGCAGTTCTTC. It is translated as CASSYSNGGLNEQFF.

This clonotype has a count of ten or more. The chain recombines TRBV12-3 or TRBV12-4 with TRBJ2-7, with D possibly being TRBD1 (6 bases). Trimming removed 5 bases at V and 6 bases at J, with 20 bases between. The CDR3 is made up of 15 amino acids. The CDR3 reads CASSPQGVLGSEQYF. The CDR3 DNA sequence: TGTGCCAGCAGTCCACAGGGAGTCCTCGGGTCCGAGCAGTACTTC.

J is TRBJ2-6 and V is TRBV5-6; the D is unclear. Germline CDR1 is SGHDT and CDR2 is YYEEEE. The CDR3 is made up of 16 amino acids. V dropped 6 bases and J dropped 0 bases, with 13 bases sitting between them. The CDR3 bases are TGTGCCAGCACCCCCTTTACGTTCTCTGGGGCCAACGTCCTGACTTTC. This sequence encodes CASTPFTFSGANVLTF.

In its sample, this clonotype was seen a few times. The chain uses TRBV5-6 and TRBJ2-2; a weak D match, TRBD1 (6 bases). Germline loops: CDR1 SGHDT, CDR2 YYEEEE. V was pared by 6 bases and J by 4 bases, with 13 bases between. This CDR3 spans 14 amino acids. CDR3 protein: CASTNRRGTGELFF. The CDR3 DNA reads TGTGCCAGCACCAACCGCAGGGGCACCGGGGAGCTGTTTTTT.

The chain employs TRBV5-1 and TRBJ1-4; D not resolved. With 0 bases removed from V and 1 base from J, the gap between germline ends came to 10 bases. The CDR3 loop spans 16 amino acids. Germline values: CDR1 SGHRS, CDR2 YFSETQ. CDR3 DNA: TGCGCCAGCAGCTTGGCCAACAGAGGAACTAATGAAAAACTGTTTTTT. Protein product: CASSLANRGTNEKLFF.

This clonotype came up a few times. The chain couples TRBV10-3 to TRBJ2-2; 11 nucleotides align to TRBD1. Per the germline V gene, CDR1 is ENHRY and CDR2 is SYGVKD. Germline trimming cut 7 bases from V and 7 bases from J; bases unmatched to any gene: 14. The CDR3 runs to 17 residues. The CDR3 spells CAIKVKRTGGFGGELFF. The CDR3 DNA sequence: TGTGCCATCAAAGTGAAGAGGACAGGGGGCTTCGGCGGGGAGCTGTTTTTT.

The chain employs TRBV15 and TRBJ2-3, with unresolved D. The CDR3 is 13 amino acids. V gave up 4 bases and J gave up 2 bases, with 7 bases separating them. Germline values: CDR1 LNHNV, CDR2 YYDKDF (reference sequence). The CDR3 loop reads CATSKQFTDTQYF. In nucleotides, the CDR3 is TGTGCCACCAGCAAACAGTTCACAGATACGCAGTATTTT.

This clonotype showed up just a few times. The rearrangement joins TRBV6-4 to TRBJ2-3; D is perhaps TRBD1 or TRBD2 (6 bases each). The V gene's germline CDR1 is MRHNA and CDR2 SNTAGT. The CDR3 has 16 residues. Deletions cut 6 bases from V and 0 bases from J, with 16 bases between. The CDR3 is CASSPEGEWSTDTQYF. The CDR3 region has the DNA TGTGCCAGCAGCCCGGAGGGGGAGTGGAGCACAGATACGCAGTATTTT.

This clonotype was recorded a few times. The chain combines TRBV10-3 with TRBJ1-6; D ambiguous. Trimming removed 3 bases at V and 8 bases at J, with 14 bases between. The CDR3 totals 15 residues. The germline V gene encodes CDR1 ENHRY and CDR2 SYGVKD. In DNA form, the CDR3 reads TGTGCCATCAGTGAAGTAGATTCCCTTTATTCACCCCTCCACTTT. Protein product: CAISEVDSLYSPLHF.